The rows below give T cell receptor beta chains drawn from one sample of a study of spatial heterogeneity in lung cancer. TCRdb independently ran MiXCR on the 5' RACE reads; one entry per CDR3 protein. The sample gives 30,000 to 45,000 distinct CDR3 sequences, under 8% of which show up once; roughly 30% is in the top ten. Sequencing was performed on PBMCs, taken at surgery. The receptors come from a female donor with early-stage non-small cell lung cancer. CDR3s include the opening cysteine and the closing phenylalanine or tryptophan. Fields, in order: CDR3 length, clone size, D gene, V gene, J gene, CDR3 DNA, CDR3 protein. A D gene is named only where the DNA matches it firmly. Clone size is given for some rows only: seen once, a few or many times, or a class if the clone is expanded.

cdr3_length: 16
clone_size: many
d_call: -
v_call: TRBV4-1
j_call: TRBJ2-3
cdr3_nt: TGCGCCAGCAGCCAAGATCATAGGAAGTACACAGATACGCAGTATTTT
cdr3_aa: CASSQDHRKYTDTQYF

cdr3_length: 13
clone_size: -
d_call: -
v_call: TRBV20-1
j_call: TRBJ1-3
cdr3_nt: TGCAGTGCTCCCATTTGGGGTGGAAACACCATATATTTT
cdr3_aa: CSAPIWGGNTIYF

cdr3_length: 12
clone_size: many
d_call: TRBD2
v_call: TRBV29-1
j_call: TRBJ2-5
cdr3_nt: TGCAGCGTGGGGACTAGGGGCGAGACCCAGTACTTC
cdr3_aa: CSVGTRGETQYF

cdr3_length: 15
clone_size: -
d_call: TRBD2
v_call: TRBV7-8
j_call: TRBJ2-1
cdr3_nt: TGTGCCAGCAGCTTCCTCCAGCGGGGCAACAATGAGCAGTTCTTC
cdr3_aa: CASSFLQRGNNEQFF

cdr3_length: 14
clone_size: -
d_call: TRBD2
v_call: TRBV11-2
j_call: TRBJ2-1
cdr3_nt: TGTGCCAGCAGTTCGCTAGCGGCCTACAATGAGCAGTTCTTC
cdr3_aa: CASSSLAAYNEQFF

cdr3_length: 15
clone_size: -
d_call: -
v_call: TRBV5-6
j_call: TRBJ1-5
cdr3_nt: TGTGCCAGCGGCTGGGGACCGACTAGCAATCAGCCCCAGCATTTT
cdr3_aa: CASGWGPTSNQPQHF

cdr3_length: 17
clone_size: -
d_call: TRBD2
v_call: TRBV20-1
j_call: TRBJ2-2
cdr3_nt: TGCAGTGCTAGAGATTCTTCAAGCGGGGGGGCGACTGGGGAGCTGTTTTTT
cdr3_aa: CSARDSSSGGATGELFF

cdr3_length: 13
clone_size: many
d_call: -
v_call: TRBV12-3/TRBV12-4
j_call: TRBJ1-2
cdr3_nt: TGTGCCAGCACCAAAGGCAACAACTATGGCTACACCTTC
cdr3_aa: CASTKGNNYGYTF

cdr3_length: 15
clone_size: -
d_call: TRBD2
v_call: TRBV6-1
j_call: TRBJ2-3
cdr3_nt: TGTGCCAGCAACCTGGGACTAGCGGGCACAGATACGCAGTATTTT
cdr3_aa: CASNLGLAGTDTQYF

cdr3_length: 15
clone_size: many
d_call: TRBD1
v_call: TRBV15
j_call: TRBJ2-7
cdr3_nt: TGTGCCACCAGCAGAGCAGGGACAGGGGTTTACGAGCAGTACTTC
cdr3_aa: CATSRAGTGVYEQYF

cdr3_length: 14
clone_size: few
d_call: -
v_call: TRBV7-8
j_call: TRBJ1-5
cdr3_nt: TGTGCCATCGCGACAGGTCCTAGCAATCAGCCCCAGCATTTT
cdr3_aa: CAIATGPSNQPQHF

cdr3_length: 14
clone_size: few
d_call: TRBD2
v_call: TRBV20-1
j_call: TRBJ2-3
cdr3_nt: TGCAGTGCTCCCCCGGGAGGGTCCACAGATACGCAGTATTTT
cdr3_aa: CSAPPGGSTDTQYF

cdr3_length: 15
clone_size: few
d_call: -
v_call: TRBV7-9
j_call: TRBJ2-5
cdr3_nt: TGTGCCAGCAGCTTAGTCTCGACCCCTGGGGAGACCCAGTACTTC
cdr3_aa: CASSLVSTPGETQYF

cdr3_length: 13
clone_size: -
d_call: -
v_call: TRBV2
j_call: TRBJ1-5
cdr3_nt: TGTGCCAGCAGAACAGACAGCAATCAGCCCCAGCATTTT
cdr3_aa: CASRTDSNQPQHF

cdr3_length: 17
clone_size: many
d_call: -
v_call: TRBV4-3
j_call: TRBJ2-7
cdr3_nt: TGCGCCAGCAGCCAAGAATACTATGTTGAGAGGACCTACGAGCAGTACTTC
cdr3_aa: CASSQEYYVERTYEQYF

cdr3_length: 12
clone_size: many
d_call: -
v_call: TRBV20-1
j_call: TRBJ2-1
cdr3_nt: TGCAGTACCAGGGGTGCCTACAATGAGCAGTTCTTC
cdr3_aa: CSTRGAYNEQFF

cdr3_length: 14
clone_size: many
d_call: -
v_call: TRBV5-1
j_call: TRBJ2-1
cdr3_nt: TGCGCCAGCAGCTCGGGGGGCCGCTACAATGAGCAGTTCTTC
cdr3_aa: CASSSGGRYNEQFF

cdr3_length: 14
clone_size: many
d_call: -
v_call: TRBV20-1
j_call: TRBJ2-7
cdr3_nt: TGCAGTGCTACGGATGTCGTACCCGCCTACGAGCAGTACTTC
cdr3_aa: CSATDVVPAYEQYF

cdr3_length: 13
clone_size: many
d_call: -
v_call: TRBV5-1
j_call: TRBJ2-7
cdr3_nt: TGCGCCAGCAGCTTGGGGCACGCCTACGAGCAGTACTTC
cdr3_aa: CASSLGHAYEQYF

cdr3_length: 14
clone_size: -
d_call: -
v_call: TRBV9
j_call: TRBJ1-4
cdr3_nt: TGTGCCAGCAGCGTTGAAGGGCGAGACGAAAAACTGTTTTTT
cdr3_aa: CASSVEGRDEKLFF

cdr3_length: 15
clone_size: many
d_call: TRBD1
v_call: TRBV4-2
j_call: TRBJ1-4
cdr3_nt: TGTGCCAGCAGCCAAGATCCAGGGGGAGAAGAAAAACTGTTTTTT
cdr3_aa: CASSQDPGGEEKLFF

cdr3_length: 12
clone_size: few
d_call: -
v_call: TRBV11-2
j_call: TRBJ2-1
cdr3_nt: TGTGCCACCGCGTGGGGAGAAAATGAGCAGTTCTTC
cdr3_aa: CATAWGENEQFF

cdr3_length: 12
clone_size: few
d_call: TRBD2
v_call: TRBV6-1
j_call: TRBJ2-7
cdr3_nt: TGTGCCAGCAGTGAATTATGGACTAGCGGGGAGTTC
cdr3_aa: CASSELWTSGEF

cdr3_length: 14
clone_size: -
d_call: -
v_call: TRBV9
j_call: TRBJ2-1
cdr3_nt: TGTGCCAGCAGCGTAGAAGGGACATACAATGAGCAGTTCTTC
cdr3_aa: CASSVEGTYNEQFF

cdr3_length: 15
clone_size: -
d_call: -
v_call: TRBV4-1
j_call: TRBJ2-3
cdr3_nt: TGCGCCAGCAGCCAAGAGGCGTGGCGTGCAGATACGCAGTATTTT
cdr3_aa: CASSQEAWRADTQYF

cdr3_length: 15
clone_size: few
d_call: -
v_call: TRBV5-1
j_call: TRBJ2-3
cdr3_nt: TGCGCCAGCAGCTTCAACCCACCTCGCACAGATACGCAGTATTTT
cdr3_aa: CASSFNPPRTDTQYF

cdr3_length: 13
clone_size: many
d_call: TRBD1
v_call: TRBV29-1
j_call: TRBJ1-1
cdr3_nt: TGCAGCGCCTTATCACAGGGGCCCACTGAAGCTTTCTTT
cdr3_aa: CSALSQGPTEAFF

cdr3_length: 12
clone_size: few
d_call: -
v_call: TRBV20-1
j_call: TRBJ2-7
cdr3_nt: TGCAGTGTAGGGGACAATGCCTACGAGCAGTACTTC
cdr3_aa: CSVGDNAYEQYF

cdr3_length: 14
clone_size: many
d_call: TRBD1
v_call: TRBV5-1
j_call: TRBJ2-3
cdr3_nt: TGCGCCAGCAGCTTGGGGACAGGGGTAGATACGCAGTATTTT
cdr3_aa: CASSLGTGVDTQYF

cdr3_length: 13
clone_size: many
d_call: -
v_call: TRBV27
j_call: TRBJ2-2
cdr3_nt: TGTGCCAGCAGTCCCGCGAGGGCCGGGGAGCTGTTTTTT
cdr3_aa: CASSPARAGELFF

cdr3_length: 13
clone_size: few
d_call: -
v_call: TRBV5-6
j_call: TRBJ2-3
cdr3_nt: TGTGCCAGCAGCTTGTTCTATACAGATACGCAGTATTTT
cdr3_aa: CASSLFYTDTQYF

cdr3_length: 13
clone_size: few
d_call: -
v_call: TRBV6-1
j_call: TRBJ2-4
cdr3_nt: TGTGCCAGCAGGGTCAACCTATTAAACATTCAGTACTTC
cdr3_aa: CASRVNLLNIQYF

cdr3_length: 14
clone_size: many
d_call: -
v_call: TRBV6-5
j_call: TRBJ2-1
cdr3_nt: TGTGCCAGCAGTGCGTCCCGGGACTCGGATGAGCAGTTCTTC
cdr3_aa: CASSASRDSDEQFF

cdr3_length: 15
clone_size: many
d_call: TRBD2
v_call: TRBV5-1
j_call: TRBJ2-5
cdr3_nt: TGCGCCAGCAGCGAGGGACTAGCGTACCGAGAGACCCAGTACTTC
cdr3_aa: CASSEGLAYRETQYF

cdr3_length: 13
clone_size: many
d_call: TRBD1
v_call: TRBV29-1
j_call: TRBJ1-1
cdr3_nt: TGCAGCGTAGCCGGGACAGGGCTCTCTGAAGCTTTCTTT
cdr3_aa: CSVAGTGLSEAFF

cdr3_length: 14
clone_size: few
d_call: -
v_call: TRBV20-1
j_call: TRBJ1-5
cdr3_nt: TGCAGTGCTAGAGAGGGGCCCCCGTATCAGCCCCAGCATTTT
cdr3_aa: CSAREGPPYQPQHF

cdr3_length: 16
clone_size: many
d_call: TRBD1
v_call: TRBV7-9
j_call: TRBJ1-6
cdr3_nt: TGTGCCAGCAGCTTATTCGGGACAGGGGGCAGTTCACCCCTCCACTTT
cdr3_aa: CASSLFGTGGSSPLHF

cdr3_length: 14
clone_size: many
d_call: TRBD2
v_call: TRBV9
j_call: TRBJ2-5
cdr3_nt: TGTGCCAGCAGCCCCACGGGGGGGAGGGTGACCCAGTACTTC
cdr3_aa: CASSPTGGRVTQYF

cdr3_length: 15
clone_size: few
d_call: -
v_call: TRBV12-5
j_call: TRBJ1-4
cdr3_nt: TGTGCTAGTGGTTTCGGGCAGGGTGAGGGGGAAAAACTGTTTTTT
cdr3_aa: CASGFGQGEGEKLFF

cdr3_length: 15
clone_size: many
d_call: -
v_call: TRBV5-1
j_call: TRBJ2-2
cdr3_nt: TGCGCCAGCAGCTTACCGACCCGGAACACCGGGGAGCTGTTTTTT
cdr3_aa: CASSLPTRNTGELFF

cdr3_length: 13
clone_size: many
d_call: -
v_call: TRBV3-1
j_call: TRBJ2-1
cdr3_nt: TGTGCCAGCAGCCAACTTGGGCACAATGAGCAGTTCTTC
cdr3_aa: CASSQLGHNEQFF

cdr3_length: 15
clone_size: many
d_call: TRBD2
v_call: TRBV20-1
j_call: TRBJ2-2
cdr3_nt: TGCAGTGCTAGGCCTAGCGGGAGTGGCGCCGGGGAGCTGTTTTTT
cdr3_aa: CSARPSGSGAGELFF

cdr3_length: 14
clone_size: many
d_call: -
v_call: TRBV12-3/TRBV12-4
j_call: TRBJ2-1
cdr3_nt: TGTGCCAGCAGTTACTTTGGCGGGACCAATGAGCAGTTCTTC
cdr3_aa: CASSYFGGTNEQFF

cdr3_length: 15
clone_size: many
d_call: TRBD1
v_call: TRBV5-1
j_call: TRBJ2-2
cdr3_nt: TGCGCCAGCAGCTGGGGGGACAGGGACACCGGGGAGCTGTTTTTT
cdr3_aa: CASSWGDRDTGELFF

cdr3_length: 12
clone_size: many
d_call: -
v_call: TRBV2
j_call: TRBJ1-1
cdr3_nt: TGTGCCAGCAGTGTTACGAACACTGAAGCTTTCTTT
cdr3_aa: CASSVTNTEAFF

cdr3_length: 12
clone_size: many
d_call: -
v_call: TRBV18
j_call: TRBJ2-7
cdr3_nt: TGTGCCAGCTCGACAGGAGGCTACGAGCAGTACTTC
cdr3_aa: CASSTGGYEQYF